This T cell receptor beta chain was sequenced in a study of blood T cell repertoires in COVID-19. Study-level background: Donors in the United States, Italy and Spain gave samples during acute or convalescent COVID-19. PBMCs, B-cell-depleted T cells, or T cells provided the cDNA or gDNA that made up the material.

V was clipped by 3 bases and J by 1 base; unmatched bases: 11. Germline CDR1 LNHDA, CDR2 SQIVND (reference sequence). This CDR3 is 17 amino acids long. Per the original methods: Cell counts per sample came from amplifying reference gene primers. Clones were read by immunoSEQ multiplex PCR, and TCRdb kept only the in-frame ones, dropping some. V and J calls and clone size are copied from that table; D and trimming were computed from the DNA. The sample has around 160,000 clones; around nine tenths are singletons. Input material: peripheral blood. The chain is built from TRBV19 and TRBJ1-2; 7 bases are a match to TRBD1. This clonotype originated in a human donor in a cohort sampled during active COVID-19. Written as DNA, the CDR3 is TGTGCCAGTAGTATGACAGGGAGAGAAACGGATAACTATGGCTACACCTTC. This codes for CASSMTGRETDNYGYTF.